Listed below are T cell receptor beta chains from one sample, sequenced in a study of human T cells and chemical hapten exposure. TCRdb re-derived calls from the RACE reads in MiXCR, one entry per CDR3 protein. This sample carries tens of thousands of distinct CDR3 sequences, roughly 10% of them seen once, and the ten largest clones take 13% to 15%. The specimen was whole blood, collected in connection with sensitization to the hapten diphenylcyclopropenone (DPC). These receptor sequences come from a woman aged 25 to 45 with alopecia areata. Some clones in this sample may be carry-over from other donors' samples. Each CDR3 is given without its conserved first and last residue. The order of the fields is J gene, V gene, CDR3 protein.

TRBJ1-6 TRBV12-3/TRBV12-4 ASRDRDYNSPLH
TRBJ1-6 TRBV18 ASSTAGTVYNSPLH
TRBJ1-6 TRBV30 AWSVFRTQLSSYNSPLH
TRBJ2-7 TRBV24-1 ATSESGTNRYEQY
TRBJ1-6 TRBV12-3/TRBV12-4 ASSLKGQGAPLH
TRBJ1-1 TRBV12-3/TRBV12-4 ASSPNLVNTEAF
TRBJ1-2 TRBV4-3 ASSQTYPGQGGGYT
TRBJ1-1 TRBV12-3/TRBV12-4 ASSLVSFGATEAF
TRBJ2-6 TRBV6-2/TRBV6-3 ASSAWGAAGANVLT
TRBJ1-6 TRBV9 ASSVTEGWNSPLH
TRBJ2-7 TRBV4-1 ASSLETSGTYEQY
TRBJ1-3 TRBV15 ATSRPGTASGNTIY
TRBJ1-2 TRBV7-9 ASSGETEIGQGTYGYT
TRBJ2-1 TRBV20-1 SGRLAGGRDEQF
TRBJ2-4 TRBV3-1 ASRRSSAGNIQY
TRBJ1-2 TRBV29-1 SVEPTGGGYGYT
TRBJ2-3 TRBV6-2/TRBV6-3 ASSYFSRGTDTQY
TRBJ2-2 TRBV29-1 SVSRVTGELF
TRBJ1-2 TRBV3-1 ASSHTSGGYT
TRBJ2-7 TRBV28 ASSPTIGQGTSSYEQY
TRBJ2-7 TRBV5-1 ASSLVAGNSYEQY
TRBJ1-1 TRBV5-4 ASSLASGNEAF
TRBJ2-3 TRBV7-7 ASSPDGTGRWDTQY
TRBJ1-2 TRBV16 ASSLATGTGDGYT
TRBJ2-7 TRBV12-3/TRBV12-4 ASSFGLPYEQY
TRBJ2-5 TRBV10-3 AISEGGRETQY
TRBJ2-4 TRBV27 ASSSRDRGAKNIQY
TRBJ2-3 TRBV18 ASSSLRTSGGASTDTQY